This T cell receptor beta chain is drawn from a study of blood T cell repertoires in COVID-19. Assay: immunoSEQ multiplex PCR; the TCRdb copy retains only in-frame clones and omits some. Among around 190,000 clones, about 88% were seen once, and the ten largest hold 1.5% to 2%. The receptor comes from a young man who had recovered from COVID-19. Specimen: peripheral blood.

For the CDR3, the DNA is TGTGCCAGTAGTAATCCTCGACTAGCGGGGGCCACCGGGGAGCTGTTTTTT. This sequence encodes CASSNPRLAGATGELFF. The chain is built from TRBV19 and TRBJ2-2, with 12 nucleotides matching TRBD2. The CDR3 covers 17 residues. CDR1 and CDR2 (germline): LNHDA, SQIVND (reference sequence). V gave up 4 bases and J gave up 4 bases; unmatched junction bases: 7.